The 25 T cell receptor beta chains in this list originate from one sample, sequenced in a study of blood T cell repertoires in COVID-19. The protocol was immunoSEQ multiplex PCR, while the TCRdb copy is restricted to in-frame clones and leaves out a portion. The table records over 70,000 clones, roughly 83% of them present only once. Sequencing used peripheral blood. These receptors came from a man aged 30 to 45 with COVID-19, enrolled during active disease.

This clone was detected a few times. The V and J genes are TRBV2 and TRBJ1-1, with TRBD1 identical over 7 bases. The CDR3 loop spans 13 amino acids. In germline, CDR1 is SNHLY, CDR2 FYNNEI. The trim removed 7 bases at V and 3 bases at J, leaving 5 bases unmatched. The CDR3 coding sequence is TGTGCCAGCACCAGGGGGGCGGACACTGAAGCTTTCTTT. Its protein is CASTRGADTEAFF.

The chain has TRBV30 and TRBJ1-6, with TRBD1 matching 8 bases. Per germline, CDR1 GTSNPN and CDR2 SVGIG (reference sequence). With 2 bases clipped from V and 7 bases from J, the junction kept 10 bases outside the gene matches. This CDR3 has 16 amino acids. The CDR3, as DNA: TGTGCCTGGAGTCTAACTGGGGACAGGATCAATTCACCCCTCCACTTT. Its translation: CAWSLTGDRINSPLHF.

The chain recombines TRBV4-1 with TRBJ1-1; 9 nucleotides align to TRBD1. With V trimmed by 0 bases and J by 0 bases, 8 bases remained unmatched. Per germline, CDR1 MGHRA and CDR2 YSYEKL. The CDR3 spans 18 residues. CDR3 coding DNA: TGCGCCAGCAGCCAAGACGGGACAGGGCCGAGATTGAACACTGAAGCTTTCTTT. Protein product: CASSQDGTGPRLNTEAFF.

The gene calls are TRBV2 and TRBJ2-1; 7 positions agree with TRBD1. The ends lost 8 bases at V and 1 base at J; junction bases unmatched: 2. Germline loops: CDR1 SNHLY, CDR2 FYNNEI. The CDR3 sequence is 13 residues long. CDR3 amino acids: CASSTGSYNEQFF. Here the CDR3 DNA reads TGTGCCAGCTCGACAGGGTCCTACAATGAGCAGTTCTTC.

This clone was seen a single time. This rearrangement joins TRBV3-1 (or the pseudogene TRBV3-2) to TRBJ2-7, with D uncertain. Germline CDR1 is LGHDT and CDR2 is YNNKEL (reference sequence). The V gene lost 5 bases and the J gene lost 6 bases, with 8 bases spanning the gap. The CDR3 is 11 residues long. The CDR3, as DNA: TGTGCCAGCAGCTCCTTCGGCGAGCAGTACTTC. Protein sequence: CASSSFGEQYF.

The chain has TRBV6-5 and TRBJ2-5, with D maybe TRBD1 (6 bases). V was trimmed by 4 bases and J by 1 base, leaving 13 bases between them. Germline V gene lookup returns CDR1 MNHEY and CDR2 SVGAGI. CDR3 length equals 15 residues. The CDR3 region has the DNA TGTGCCAGCAGTTGGTGGACAGATCTCCAAGAGACCCAGTACTTC. Translation gives CASSWWTDLQETQYF.

The chain couples TRBV6-6 to TRBJ2-7; TRBD2 might be the D (5 bases). The V gene's germline CDR1 is MNHNY and CDR2 SVGAGI (reference sequence). CDR3 length equals 11 residues. Trimming cost V 10 bases and J 2 bases, with 9 bases left between them. The DNA for the CDR3 is TGTGCCACCGGGAAGACCTACGAGCAGTACTTC. Protein product: CATGKTYEQYF.

The genes are TRBV30 and TRBJ2-7, with TRBD1 identical over 9 bases. CDR1 GTSNPN and CDR2 SVGIG come from the germline V gene (reference sequence). V gave up 3 bases and J gave up 2 bases; unmatched junction bases: 5. This CDR3 has 14 residues. The CDR3 DNA reads TGTGCCTGGAGCTACAGGGGGCGAACCTACGAGCAGTACTTC. Amino acids: CAWSYRGRTYEQYF.

J is TRBJ2-1 and V is TRBV6-1, with 8 nucleotides matching TRBD2. V was clipped by 4 bases and J by 9 bases; unmatched bases: 14. Germline V gene data show CDR1 as MNHNS and CDR2 as SASEGT. The CDR3 runs 16 residues. CDR3 residues: CASSVVHGNGGAEQFF. Written as DNA, the CDR3 is TGTGCCAGCAGTGTCGTGCATGGAAACGGGGGGGCTGAGCAGTTCTTC.

This clone was seen more than once but under ten times. The chain employs TRBV19 and TRBJ2-7, with 11 bases fitting TRBD2. The length of the CDR3 is 14 residues. Looked up from germline, CDR1 is LNHDA and CDR2 is SQIVND (reference sequence). V lost 8 bases, J lost 2 bases, and 5 bases stayed unmatched. The CDR3 DNA reads as TGTGCCAGTCAAACTAGCGGGGGACCCTACGAGCAGTACTTC. Translation gives CASQTSGGPYEQYF.

J is TRBJ1-2 and V is TRBV7-2; the D gene is possibly TRBD1 (5 bases). Germline CDR1 reads SGHTA; CDR2 reads FQGNSA. CDR3 size: 14 residues. The V gene lost 1 base and the J gene lost 4 bases, with 10 bases spanning the gap. The CDR3 reads CASSLDTGFYGYTF. In nucleotides, the CDR3 is TGTGCCAGCAGCTTAGACACAGGCTTCTATGGCTACACCTTC.

The V gene is TRBV10-2, the J gene TRBJ1-4; 8 nucleotides align to TRBD1. Trimming removed 9 bases from V and 5 bases from J; junction bases left unmatched: 2. The CDR3 is made up of 12 amino acids. CDR1 and CDR2 from the germline V gene are WSHSY and SAAADI. The CDR3 DNA reads TGCGCCAGTAGACAGGGGAATGAAAAACTGTTTTTT. It yields the protein CASRQGNEKLFF.

The chain is built from TRBV28 and TRBJ2-2, with 8 bases that match TRBD2. Per germline, CDR1 MDHEN and CDR2 SYDVKM. The length of the CDR3 is 16 residues. After removal of 5 bases from V and 6 bases from J, the junction contained 11 bases not matched to a gene. This chain's CDR3 is CASSPTNSGKAGELFF. CDR3 in DNA: TGTGCCAGCAGTCCAACAAATAGCGGGAAGGCCGGGGAGCTGTTTTTT. The whole variable domain, filled in from reference TRBV28 and TRBJ2-2, reads DVKVTQSSRYLVKRTGEKVFLECVQDMDHENMFWYRQDPGLGLRLIYFSYDVKMKEKGDIPEGYSVSREKKERFSLILESASTNQTSMYLCASSPTNSGKAGELFFGEGSRLTVL.

This clone was found a few times. This rearrangement joins TRBV27 to TRBJ2-7; 11 positions match TRBD1. Trimming at V came to 4 bases and at J to 6 bases, leaving 2 bases not matched to a gene. Germline CDR1 and CDR2: MNHEY and SMNVEV (reference sequence). The CDR3 extends over 13 amino acids. CDR3 bases: TGTGCCAGCAGTTGGACAGGGGGCATCGAGCAGTACTTC. It codes for CASSWTGGIEQYF.

The chain combines TRBV7-2 with TRBJ2-7; the D gene is possibly TRBD2 (5 bases). Germline CDR1 SGHTA, CDR2 FQGNSA. V lost 1 base and J lost 7, with 17 bases in between. The CDR3 is 15 amino acids. Here the CDR3 reads CASSLGGAALTEQYF. DNA for the CDR3: TGTGCCAGCAGCTTAGGTGGAGCGGCCTTAACTGAGCAGTACTTC.

The rearrangement uses TRBV4-1 and TRBJ2-7; 10 nucleotides agree with TRBD2. This CDR3 has 14 amino acids. Unmatched junction bases numbered 3, after V lost 4 bases and J lost 3 bases. CDR1 is MGHRA, CDR2 YSYEKL, per germline. The CDR3 is CASSPLAGHYEQYF. The CDR3 DNA reads as TGCGCCAGCAGCCCACTAGCGGGGCACTACGAGCAGTACTTC.

This clone has more than one count but fewer than ten. This sequence joins TRBV6-1 and TRBJ1-5, with D perhaps matching TRBD1 (5 bases). The CDR3 is 13 amino acids. Germline V gene data show CDR1 as MNHNS and CDR2 as SASEGT. Between the trimmed V and J ends, which lost 0 bases and 10 bases, there was a span of 10 bases. Written as DNA, the CDR3 is TGTGCCAGCAGTGAAGCGGGGGGAATTCCCCAGCATTTT. It yields the protein CASSEAGGIPQHF.

The chain is built from TRBV19 and TRBJ2-3, with D tentatively TRBD2 (6 bases). CDR1 and CDR2 (germline): LNHDA, SQIVND (reference sequence). This CDR3 has 12 residues. V lost 8 bases to trimming and J lost 3 bases, with 9 bases between them. CDR3 DNA sequence: TGTGCCAGTGCGGGACTGACAGATACGCAGTATTTT. It translates to CASAGLTDTQYF.

This chain uses TRBV10-1 with TRBJ1-1; D call uncertain. Germline loops: CDR1 WNHNN, CDR2 SYGVQD (reference sequence). The CDR3 is 13 amino acids. Trimming pared 4 bases from V and 1 base from J, leaving 7 bases between. The CDR3 sequence: CASSVTRNTEAFF. In nucleotides, the CDR3 is TGCGCCAGCAGTGTCACCAGGAACACTGAAGCTTTCTTT.

The rearrangement joins TRBV7-8 to TRBJ2-3, with unresolved D. V shed 5 bases and J shed 0 bases, with 21 bases lying between them. This CDR3 comprises 18 residues. Germline-derived CDR1 and CDR2 are SGHVS and FQNEAQ. CDR3 in DNA: TGTGCCAGCAGCAGAAATTACGTGGGCAGCCTTAGCACAGATACGCAGTATTTT. Translation gives CASSRNYVGSLSTDTQYF. The full variable domain, with the rest looked up from reference TRBV7-8 and TRBJ2-3, is GAGVSQSPRYKVAKRGQDVALRCDPISGHVSLFWYQQALGQGPEFLTYFQNEAQLDKSGLPSDRFFAERPEGSVSTLKIQRTQQEDSAVYLCASSRNYVGSLSTDTQYFGPGTRLTVL.

This sequence joins TRBV15 and TRBJ2-5; weak D call: TRBD1 (5 bases). Germline assignment: CDR1 LNHNV and CDR2 YYDKDF (reference sequence). The V gene lost 3 bases and the J gene lost 6 bases, with 11 bases spanning the gap. This CDR3 region has 13 residues. Here the CDR3 reads CATSRDTVKTQYF. The CDR3 region has the DNA TGTGCCACCAGCAGGGACACGGTAAAGACCCAGTACTTC.

The chain carries TRBV30 and TRBJ2-1, with D possibly TRBD2 on 6 matching bases. CDR1 GTSNPN and CDR2 SVGIG come from the germline V gene (reference sequence). V was pared by 4 bases and J by 4 bases, with 11 bases between. This CDR3 region has 13 residues. The CDR3 nucleotides read TGTGCCTGGAATCCTGGAGGGTACAATGAGCAGTTCTTC. Protein product: CAWNPGGYNEQFF. The full variable domain, in which reference TRBV30 and TRBJ2-1 provide the parts outside the CDR3, is SQTIHQWPATLVQPVGSPLSLECTVEGTSNPNLYWYRQAAGRGLQLLFYSVGIGQISSEVPQNLSASRPQDRQFILSSKKLLLSDSGFYLCAWNPGGYNEQFFGPGTRLTVL.

In this sample, this clone turned up a few times. V is TRBV30 and J is TRBJ1-2; tentatively, D is TRBD1 (6 bases). CDR3 length equals 13 residues. Germline V gene sequence: CDR1 GTSNPN, CDR2 SVGIG (reference sequence). The germline V and J ends were trimmed by 2 bases and 0 bases, with 7 bases remaining between them. The CDR3 nucleotides are TGTGCCTGGAGTCGACAGGCTAACTATGGCTACACCTTC. This gives the protein CAWSRQANYGYTF.

The chain is built from TRBV6-6 and TRBJ2-7, with a possible D match to TRBD2 (6 bases). The germline V and J ends were trimmed by 7 bases and 0 bases, with 16 bases remaining between them. The length of the CDR3 is 15 residues. Germline V gene data show CDR1 as MNHNY and CDR2 as SVGAGI (reference sequence). The CDR3 DNA is TGTGCCAGCACCTACGGGGGTTCCTTCTCCTACGAGCAGTACTTC. This encodes CASTYGGSFSYEQYF.

The chain combines TRBV6-4 with TRBJ1-5; D uncertain. V was trimmed by 8 bases and J by 6 bases, leaving 23 bases between them. Per germline, CDR1 MRHNA and CDR2 SNTAGT. The CDR3 runs to 16 residues. CDR3 protein: CASASGEGRVGQPQHF. CDR3 nucleotide sequence: TGTGCCAGCGCCTCGGGAGAGGGTAGGGTCGGTCAGCCCCAGCATTTT.